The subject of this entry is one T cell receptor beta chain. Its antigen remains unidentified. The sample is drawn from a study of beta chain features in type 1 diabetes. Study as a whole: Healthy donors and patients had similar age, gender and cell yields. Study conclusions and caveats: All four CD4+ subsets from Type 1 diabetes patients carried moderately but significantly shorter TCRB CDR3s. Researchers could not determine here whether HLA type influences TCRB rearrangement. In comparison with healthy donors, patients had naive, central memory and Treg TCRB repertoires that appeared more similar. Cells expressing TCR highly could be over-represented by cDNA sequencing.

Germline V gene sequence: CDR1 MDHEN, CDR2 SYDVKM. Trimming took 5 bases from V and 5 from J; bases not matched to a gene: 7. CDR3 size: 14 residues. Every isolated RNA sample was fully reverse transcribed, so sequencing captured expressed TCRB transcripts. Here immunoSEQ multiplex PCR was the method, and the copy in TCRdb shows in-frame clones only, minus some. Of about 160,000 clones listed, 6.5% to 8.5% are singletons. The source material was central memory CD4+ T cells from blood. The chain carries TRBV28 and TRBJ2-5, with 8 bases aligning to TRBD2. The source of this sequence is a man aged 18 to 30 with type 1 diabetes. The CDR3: CASSTVAGPETQYF. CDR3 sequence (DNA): TGTGCCAGCAGTACGGTAGCGGGGCCGGAGACCCAGTACTTC.